These 31 T cell receptor beta chains originate from one sample sequenced in a study of sequential checkpoint blockade in melanoma. Generated by immunoSEQ multiplex PCR, the TCRdb table keeps only in-frame clones and is missing some. The sample has 25,000 to 30,000 clones; approximately 77% are singletons. Regarding treatment: randomized to nivolumab then ipilimumab (arm A) or the reverse (arm B). The specimen comprised CD8+ T cells sorted from blood (inferred from file names), sampled from a patient given nivolumab and ipilimumab in sequence. The receptors were sampled from a human donor with melanoma.

J is TRBJ2-6 and V is TRBV7-9, with a weak D call TRBD2 (5 bases). Per germline, CDR1 SEHNR and CDR2 FQNEAQ (reference sequence). The V gene lost 2 bases and the J gene lost 2 bases, with 10 bases spanning the gap. The CDR3 length is 16 residues. CDR3 sequence: CASSLRSSPGANVLTF. The CDR3 DNA is TGTGCCAGCAGCTTAAGATCTAGCCCTGGGGCCAACGTCCTGACTTTC.

This clone came up a few times. This chain links TRBV4-1 with TRBJ2-7; maybe TRBD1 (6 bases). Germline loops: CDR1 MGHRA, CDR2 YSYEKL. The CDR3 extends over 11 amino acids. V lost 1 base and J 11 bases, leaving 9 bases between the germline ends. As DNA, the CDR3 is TGCGCCAGCAGCCAAGGGACAGAAAAGTACTTC. Protein product: CASSQGTEKYF.

The chain employs TRBV5-1 and TRBJ2-5; 10 bases agree with TRBD2. Germline CDR1 is SGHRS and CDR2 is YFSETQ. V lost 0 bases, J lost 1 base, and 9 bases stayed unmatched. This CDR3 comprises 18 residues. CDR3 amino acids: CASSLEILAGAFQETQYF. Written as DNA, the CDR3 is TGCGCCAGCAGCTTGGAAATCCTAGCGGGGGCCTTCCAAGAGACCCAGTACTTC. Complete variable domain (other parts from reference TRBV5-1 and TRBJ2-5): KAGVTQTPRYLIKTRGQQVTLSCSPISGHRSVSWYQQTPGQGLQFLFEYFSETQRNKGNFPGRFSGRQFSNSRSEMNVSTLELGDSALYLCASSLEILAGAFQETQYFGPGTRLLVL.

V is TRBV5-6 and J is TRBJ1-6; a weak D match, TRBD1 (5 bases). V lost 2 bases to trimming and J lost 10 bases, with 13 bases between them. The CDR3 runs to 14 residues. CDR1 and CDR2 from the germline V gene are SGHDT and YYEEEE. The CDR3 nucleotides read TGTGCCAGCAGCTTTGACAGCGCAGGATCACCCCTCCACTTT. Protein: CASSFDSAGSPLHF.

The table lists this clone with many counts. The J gene is TRBJ2-1, the V gene TRBV14, with D perhaps TRBD1 (6 bases). Trimming took 0 bases from V and 10 from J, leaving 16 bases between them. Germline V gives CDR1 SGHDN, CDR2 FVKESK. There are 15 residues in the CDR3. Written as DNA, the CDR3 is TGTGCCAGCAGCCAAGAGCGGACAGCCGCAGGGGAGCAGTTCTTC. Residues: CASSQERTAAGEQFF.

The chain is built from TRBV4-1 and TRBJ1-1; no reliable D call. The germline V gene has CDR1 MGHRA and CDR2 YSYEKL. V was pared by 0 bases and J by 2 bases, with 10 bases between. The CDR3 contains 15 residues. DNA for the CDR3: TGCGCCAGCAGCCAAGATTCGGCAGGAAACACTGAAGCTTTCTTT. Translating it yields CASSQDSAGNTEAFF.

This rearrangement joins TRBV6-5 to TRBJ2-1; D ambiguous. Germline-derived CDR1 and CDR2 are MNHEY and SVGAGI. Trimming took 8 bases from V and 9 from J, leaving 11 bases between them. This CDR3 comprises 11 residues. CDR3 sequence reads: CASRLGVEQFF. As DNA, the CDR3 is TGTGCCAGCCGTCTAGGAGTTGAGCAGTTCTTC.

Only a few counts were recorded for this clone. The V and J genes are TRBV2 and TRBJ1-2; the D is unclear. V was trimmed by 7 bases and J by 3 bases, leaving 6 bases between them. The CDR3 length is 11 residues. Germline V lookup: CDR1 SNHLY, CDR2 FYNNEI. The CDR3: CASTEDYGYTF. As DNA, the CDR3 is TGTGCCAGCACCGAGGACTATGGCTACACCTTC.

There are a few counts of this clone. The chain is built from TRBV4-3 and TRBJ1-3, with 9 bases that match TRBD1. V shed 2 bases and J 4 bases; nucleotides not matched to a gene: 9. The germline gives CDR1 LGHNA, CDR2 YSLEER. CDR3 length: 17 amino acids. The CDR3 DNA is TGCGCCAGCAGCCAAACCCACAGGGGGCTAGAGGGAAACACCATATATTTT. It translates to CASSQTHRGLEGNTIYF.

The chain combines TRBV4-3 with TRBJ1-1; the D gene is possibly TRBD1 (6 bases). V was trimmed by 3 bases and J by 0 bases, leaving 11 bases between them. The germline CDR1 and CDR2 sequences are LGHNA and YSLEER. This CDR3 has 15 residues. As DNA, the CDR3 is TGCGCCAGCAGCCAGGACAGATCCATGAACACTGAAGCTTTCTTT. Residues: CASSQDRSMNTEAFF.

This chain uses TRBV2 with TRBJ2-3, with D hard to call. CDR1 and CDR2 (germline): SNHLY, FYNNEI. The CDR3 is made up of 13 amino acids. V lost 4 bases, J lost 7 bases, and 12 bases lay in between. CDR3 sequence reads: CASSVDSPNTQYF. The CDR3 DNA reads as TGTGCCAGCAGTGTCGACTCACCTAATACGCAGTATTTT.

The V and J genes are TRBV19 and TRBJ2-7; the match to TRBD2 covers 7 bases. The germline gives CDR1 LNHDA, CDR2 SQIVND (reference sequence). The V gene end was trimmed by 5 bases and the J gene end by 3 bases; junction bases not matched to a gene: 7. CDR3 size: 14 residues. The CDR3 is CASSAYPGGYEQYF. The CDR3 DNA follows: TGTGCCAGTAGTGCTTACCCGGGGGGCTACGAGCAGTACTTC.

The chain joins TRBV9 to TRBJ2-2; 11 bases line up with TRBD1. Losses at the gene ends were 3 bases for V and 4 bases for J; bases not matched to a gene: 8. Germline CDR1 reads SGDLS; CDR2 reads YYNGEE. The CDR3 totals 17 residues. CDR3 DNA: TGTGCCAGCAGCGCTTTAAGGACAGGGGGCTTCACCGGGGAGCTGTTTTTT. Encoded protein: CASSALRTGGFTGELFF.

Notes on this clone: An end of the junction does not agree with germline; a read error may underlie this. The chain combines TRBV27 with TRBJ1-1; possibly TRBD1 for D (5 bases). Germline CDR1 MNHEY, CDR2 SMNVEV (reference sequence). The CDR3 has 13 residues. The CDR3 protein is CLTSGGGSPEAFF. The CDR3 DNA follows: TGCCTCACTTCCGGGGGTGGGAGTCCTGAAGCTTTCTTT.

This chain joins TRBV27 and TRBJ1-5, with a tentative D call TRBD1 (6 bases). There are 14 residues in the CDR3. The germline V gene has CDR1 MNHEY and CDR2 SMNVEV (reference sequence). Trimming took off 5 bases at V and 6 bases at J, with 14 bases between the two ends. CDR3 region: CASSIITGIQPQHF. DNA of the CDR3: TGTGCCAGCAGTATCATCACAGGGATTCAGCCCCAGCATTTT.

The chain combines TRBV29-1 with TRBJ2-5; 10 positions match TRBD2. V lost 4 bases to trimming and J lost 2 bases; unmatched junction nucleotides: 10. CDR1 is SQVTM, CDR2 ANQGSEA, per germline. The CDR3 extends over 16 amino acids. The CDR3 DNA reads TGCAGCGTTGGGGGAGCCGCTAGCGGGGGACAAGAGACCCAGTACTTC. Translated, it gives CSVGGAASGGQETQYF. The complete variable domain, with remaining parts taken from reference TRBV29-1 and TRBJ2-5, reads SAVISQKPSRDICQRGTSLTIQCQVDSQVTMMFWYRQQPGQSLTLIATANQGSEATYESGFVIDKFPISRPNLTFSTLTVSNMSPEDSSIYLCSVGGAASGGQETQYFGPGTRLLVL.

The CDR3 region is CASLGPAGVRTGELFF. Here the CDR3 DNA reads TGCGCCAGCTTAGGGCCAGCGGGGGTGCGCACCGGGGAGCTGTTTTTT. This chain uses TRBV23-1 with TRBJ2-2; 8 bases are shared with TRBD2. TRBV23-1 is an open reading frame whose function is uncertain. V shed 8 bases, J shed 4 bases, and the junction held 12 bases outside the gene matches. CDR3 size: 16 residues.

The chain combines TRBV6-1 with TRBJ1-1; perhaps TRBD1 as D (6 bases). V lost 6 bases, J lost 4 bases, and 15 bases lay in between. CDR1 and CDR2 (germline): MNHNS, SASEGT. This CDR3 is built from 14 residues. As DNA, the CDR3 is TGTGCCAGCAGCGGTACGACAGGCCTCACTGAAGCTTTCTTT. Its protein product is CASSGTTGLTEAFF.

The V call is TRBV4-2, the J call TRBJ2-7, with 10 positions matching TRBD1. CDR1 is LGHNA, CDR2 YNFKEQ, per germline. The V and J ends lost 4 bases and 3 bases, in that order; junction bases with no gene match: 9. This CDR3 is built from 16 residues. The CDR3: CASSPTLGQGVYEQYF. CDR3 sequence (DNA): TGTGCCAGCAGCCCCACCCTTGGACAGGGGGTCTACGAGCAGTACTTC.

This clone was seen a few times. The chain joins TRBV19 to TRBJ1-3, with D perhaps matching TRBD1 (5 bases). The germline V and J ends were trimmed by 7 bases and 2 bases, with 18 bases remaining between them. CDR3 length equals 16 residues. CDR1 and CDR2 from the germline V gene are LNHDA and SQIVND (reference sequence). The CDR3 sequence: CASTLGGEGAGNTIYF. CDR3 nucleotide sequence: TGTGCCAGTACCCTCGGGGGAGAGGGTGCTGGAAACACCATATATTTT.

The rearrangement uses TRBV7-9 and TRBJ2-7; maybe TRBD2 (6 bases). CDR3 size: 13 residues. Germline V gene lookup returns CDR1 SEHNR and CDR2 FQNEAQ (reference sequence). V was pared by 5 bases and J by 3 bases, with 11 bases between. This chain's CDR3 is CASSGRISYEQYF. CDR3 bases: TGTGCCAGCAGCGGGAGGATTAGCTACGAGCAGTACTTC.

The V gene is TRBV7-3, the J gene TRBJ1-1; the D is unclear. CDR3 length equals 17 residues. The ends were cut back, 4 bases at V and 0 bases at J, with 18 bases in the middle. Germline V CDR1 and CDR2: SGHTA, FQGTGA. CDR3 protein: CASSSREHSPVNTEAFF. The CDR3 region has the DNA TGTGCCAGCAGCTCTCGGGAACATAGTCCGGTGAACACTGAAGCTTTCTTT.

V usage is TRBV5-5 and J usage is TRBJ2-3; 10 positions agree with TRBD2. The CDR3 runs to 15 residues. CDR1 SGHKS and CDR2 YYEKEE come from the germline V gene (reference sequence). The V and J ends lost 4 bases and 5 bases, in that order; junction bases with no gene match: 7. The CDR3 here is CASSASSGGRDTQYF. The CDR3 bases are TGTGCCAGCAGCGCCAGTAGCGGGGGGCGAGATACGCAGTATTTT.

The chain combines TRBV4-2 with TRBJ2-1; D is perhaps TRBD2 (5 bases). V lost 0 bases, J lost 9 bases, and 15 bases lay in between. The CDR3 totals 15 residues. CDR1 LGHNA and CDR2 YNFKEQ come from the germline V gene. The CDR3 region has the DNA TGTGCCAGCAGCCAAGAAGATTATTCGGCGGGTGAGCAGTTCTTC. This encodes CASSQEDYSAGEQFF.

This sequence joins TRBV7-9 and TRBJ2-1; a possible D gene is TRBD2 (6 bases). This CDR3 comprises 14 residues. CDR1 is SEHNR and CDR2 is FQNEAQ in the germline V gene (reference sequence). V lost 3 bases, J lost 6 bases, and 12 bases lay in between. The CDR3, as DNA: TGTGCCAGCAGCTTGGGTAGGGGAGGCAATGAGCAGTTCTTC. This sequence encodes CASSLGRGGNEQFF.

CDR3 DNA sequence: TGCGCCAGCACCGGCTCGGGAGGCGAAGCTTTCTTT. It yields the protein CASTGSGGEAFF. The V gene is TRBV5-1, the J gene TRBJ1-1; D is undetermined. Per germline, CDR1 SGHRS and CDR2 YFSETQ. The CDR3 loop spans 12 amino acids. The V end was cut by 6 bases, the J end by 8 bases, with 14 bases between.

This clone has only a few counts. V gene TRBV6-5 combines with J gene TRBJ2-7; 7 nucleotides agree with TRBD1. The CDR3 loop spans 15 amino acids. V shed 0 bases and J 5 bases; nucleotides not matched to a gene: 7. The germline V gene encodes CDR1 MNHEY and CDR2 SVGAGI. CDR3 DNA: TGTGCCAGCAGTTACTCGCTGACAGGGTTCGACGAGCAGTACTTC. It is translated as CASSYSLTGFDEQYF.

This clone was seen only a few times. This rearrangement joins TRBV7-9 to TRBJ1-5; TRBD1 is a possible D gene (5 bases). This CDR3 is built from 14 residues. Germline V lookup: CDR1 SEHNR, CDR2 FQNEAQ (reference sequence). Between the trimmed V and J ends, which lost 5 bases and 2 bases, there was a span of 10 bases. CDR3 DNA: TGTGCCAGCAGCACGGGGGGGGGCAATCAGCCCCAGCATTTT. This encodes CASSTGGGNQPQHF.

J is TRBJ2-1 and V is TRBV2; TRBD2 aligns across 8 bases. This CDR3 has 14 amino acids. CDR1 and CDR2 (germline): SNHLY, FYNNEI. J gave up 1 base and V 8 bases, and 4 bases lay outside the gene matches. CDR3 region: CASQGTSSYNEQFF. The CDR3 nucleotides read TGTGCCAGCCAGGGGACTAGTTCCTACAATGAGCAGTTCTTC. The full variable domain, rest sourced from reference TRBV2 and TRBJ2-1, is EPEVTQTPSHQVTQMGQEVILRCVPISNHLYFYWYRQILGQKVEFLVSFYNNEISEKSEIFDDQFSVERPDGSNFTLKIRSTKLEDSAMYFCASQGTSSYNEQFFGPGTRLTVL.

This clone was counted only a few times. The chain employs TRBV6-1 and TRBJ1-1; D is ambiguous. Between the trimmed V and J ends, which lost 7 bases and 5 bases, there was a span of 11 bases. Germline V gene lookup returns CDR1 MNHNS and CDR2 SASEGT. The CDR3 is 12 amino acids. The CDR3 protein is CASKVAGTEAFF. The CDR3 region has the DNA TGTGCCAGCAAAGTGGCGGGAACTGAAGCTTTCTTT.

The chain joins TRBV5-1 to TRBJ2-4; 7 nucleotides match TRBD2. V dropped 1 base and J dropped 0; count of bases not matched to a gene: 28. This CDR3 has 24 residues. Germline V gives CDR1 SGHRS, CDR2 YFSETQ. The chain's CDR3 is CASSLLDPSGATSTGPLAKNIQYF. The CDR3 coding sequence is TGCGCCAGCAGCTTGTTGGACCCCAGCGGGGCGACGTCTACCGGCCCTCTAGCCAAAAACATTCAGTACTTC. Full variable domain (missing parts from reference TRBV5-1 and TRBJ2-4): KAGVTQTPRYLIKTRGQQVTLSCSPISGHRSVSWYQQTPGQGLQFLFEYFSETQRNKGNFPGRFSGRQFSNSRSEMNVSTLELGDSALYLCASSLLDPSGATSTGPLAKNIQYFGAGTRLSVL.